Here is one T cell receptor (beta chain) with its context. The antigen is unknown. The sample originates from a study of shared clonotypes between healthy human individuals. Healthy HIV-negative adults with no recent acute infections or vaccinations were recruited as donors. Germline values: CDR1 SGHTA, CDR2 FQGNSA. The V gene end was trimmed by 3 bases and the J gene end by 2 bases; junction bases not matched to a gene: 9. The CDR3 is 17 residues long. Study-wide points: Read depth was anticipated to influence clonotype sharing among donors. Non-shared clonotypes displayed generation probabilities falling below those of clonotypes present in all four donors. Shared across a few donors were around 5% of the naive CD4 clonotypes.

Profiling relied on immunoSEQ multiplex PCR, and the TCRdb table lists in-frame clones only, not all of them. The sample shows nearly 1 million clones, 70% to 85% of them seen only once. The sequence was obtained from a man aged 18-30 years in good health. Sequencing input: memory CD4+ T cells sorted from blood. Subset meaning: CD45RA-negative fraction. V gene TRBV7-2 combines with J gene TRBJ1-5, with 8 bases fitting TRBD1. CDR3 amino acids: CASSFGQGEKGNQPQHF. The DNA of the CDR3 is TGTGCCAGCAGCTTCGGACAGGGAGAAAAGGGCAATCAGCCCCAGCATTTT. The whole variable domain, remainder taken from reference TRBV7-2 and TRBJ1-5, is GAGVSQSPSNKVTEKGKDVELRCDPISGHTALYWYRQSLGQGLEFLIYFQGNSAPDKSGLPSDRFSAERTGGSVSTLTIQRTQQEDSAVYLCASSFGQGEKGNQPQHFGDGTRLSIL.